This T cell receptor beta chain was found in a study of regulatory and conventional T cells in RAG deficiency (dated by TCRdb to about 2017). About the full investigation: The study used high-throughput TCR beta sequencing to compare repertoire diversity and composition of Treg, conventional CD4+ and CD8+ T cells between RAG-deficient patients and healthy controls. Beyond this particular receptor, the publication reports: Compared with controls, Omenn syndrome and CID/AS patients had approximately 99-fold fewer unique TCR beta sequences in Treg cells, whereas the reduction in the other subsets was approximately 9.8-fold. RAG-deficient patients showed markedly lower Shannon entropy and higher Simpson indices than control T-cell subpopulations. The CD25-high CD127-low cells sorted from Omenn syndrome patients may be peripherally activated cells rather than true Treg cells. Shorter CDR3 lengths were found in all patient T-cell subsets, and >80% Treg-Tconv repertoire overlap at nucleotide and amino acid level was observed in Omenn syndrome patients. For some subjects, some T-cell subset analyses were not performed.

The library was built by means of the immunoSEQ multiplex PCR assay. Rearranged TCR beta chain products were amplified from the genomic DNA of sorted T-cell subsets and were then sequenced. The study's own analysis went as follows. Repertoire diversity of productive TCR beta rearrangements was quantified using Shannon entropy and Simpson indices. To gauge clonal expansion, the frequencies of the 100 most abundant productive TCR beta clonotypes among total reads were added together. A self-reactivity index based on amino acid usage at CDR3beta positions 6 and 7 was applied to the TRB repertoires. Two-way ANOVA was used for repertoire analyses, and Student t or Mann-Whitney tests were used for flow cytometric analyses. As stored in TCRdb, this immuneACCESS dataset retains in-frame rearrangements with V and J assigned. A fraction of the clones does not appear; measured against another copy, unresolved V genes explain less than half of the discrepancy, and the remainder lacks a known reason. V, J and clone size were drawn from that table, and D and trimming were deduced from the DNA. Recorded for this sample are about 12,000 clones; approximately 94% of them occurred a single time. In total, the top ten clones hold approximately 1.5% of the sample.

Taken from the germline V gene, the CDR1 and CDR2 loops are SNHLY and FYNNEI. V and J are truncated by 8 bases and 0 bases respectively, leaving an intervening sequence of 15 bases. Counted from cysteine to phenylalanine, this CDR3 has 15 amino acids. Of all the DNA, just the CDR3 is kept, 45 bases in frame from base 1. Before genomic DNA extraction, regulatory T cells were isolated from blood as CD4+CD25-high CD127-low cells. Seven to nine healthy control donors were used as the comparison group for repertoire analyses. In the case of this clone: What this receptor recognizes is not known. The record has no base qualities; no much larger clone is one base away.

This sample was also put to use in a study of regulatory T cells. As the second publication notes: For the multiplex PCR, 52 forward TRBV primers and 13 reverse TRBJ primers were used, and amplification bias was corrected with both assay-based and computational methods. Patient repertoires showed restricted unique TRB V-J pairs and skewed V and J gene usage, most marked in regulatory T cells. The study compared T-cell receptor beta repertoires of sorted regulatory, conventional CD4+ and CD8+ T cells between CD3G-deficient patients and healthy controls. Ficoll density separation was used to isolate peripheral blood mononuclear cells. Rearranged TRB loci were amplified from genomic DNA by multiplex PCR within the immunoSEQ assay. An Illumina HiSeq platform was used to sequence the TRB amplicons. Custom algorithms error-filtered the raw sequences and aligned the raw sequences to reference gene sequences, after which the immunoSEQ online tools were used for analysis. The frequencies of productive and nonproductive TRB rearrangements were evaluated among unique sequences as well as among total sequences. Groups were compared by t tests, Mann-Whitney tests or two-way ANOVA performed in Prism software.

Recombination connected TRBV2 to TRBJ2-3; TRBD2 might be the D gene, on 7 matching bases. The receptor was isolated from a human donor in good health. Sequences were obtained from CD127- CD25+ CD4+ Tregs sorted from blood. The nucleotide sequence is given as TGTGCCAGCGGGAAGGCGGGGGCTAGCACAGATACGCAGTATTTT. Its product reads: CASGKAGASTDTQYF. With all but the CDR3 taken from the reference TRBV2 and TRBJ2-3 genes, the full variable domain is: EPEVTQTPSHQVTQMGQEVILRCVPISNHLYFYWYRQILGQKVEFLVSFYNNEISEKSEIFDDQFSVERPDGSNFTLKIRSTKLEDSAMYFCASGKAGASTDTQYFGPGTRLTVL.